Presented here are 32 T cell receptor beta chains from one specimen sequenced in a study of monozygotic twins with inflammatory bowel disease. TCRdb re-called the 5' RACE reads and gives one entry per CDR3 protein, without DNA. This sample's clone table lists about 160,000 distinct CDR3 sequences. The sample taken for sequencing was blood. Receptors originate from a human donor with ulcerative colitis or Crohn's disease, or a healthy co-twin of an affected twin (not recorded which).

The V and J genes are TRBV7-3 and TRBJ2-1. The CDR3 has 14 residues. The germline gives CDR1 SGHTA, CDR2 FQGTGA. Here the CDR3 reads CASSSSFGLDEQFF.

CDR3 protein: CASSPAGMKDTQYF. The genes are TRBV28 and TRBJ2-3; TCRdb's assignment of TRBD1 cannot be checked, as there is no DNA. CDR1 is MDHEN, CDR2 SYDVKM, per germline. The CDR3 is made up of 14 amino acids.

V and J are TRBV29-1 and TRBJ2-3; TCRdb returns TRBD1, unconfirmable since there is no DNA. The CDR3 length is 15 residues. CDR1 is SQVTM and CDR2 is ANQGSEA in the germline V gene. CDR3 sequence: CSVSTDRASTDTQYF.

The chain links TRBV4-3 to TRBJ2-7; the TRBD2 assignment by TCRdb is unverifiable without DNA. Looked up from germline, CDR1 is LGHNA and CDR2 is YSLEER. The CDR3 extends over 16 amino acids. Here the CDR3 reads CASSQVNGLPRDEQYF.

CDR3 protein: CSVEETTSGSVEQFF. The chain combines TRBV29-1 with TRBJ2-1; TCRdb's assignment of TRBD2 cannot be checked, as there is no DNA. Germline CDR1 and CDR2: SQVTM and ANQGSEA. This CDR3 is 15 amino acids long.

The chain's CDR3 is CATTRLAGVSDEQFF. The gene calls are TRBV6-1 and TRBJ2-1; TCRdb's D call of TRBD2 is untestable without DNA. The germline CDR1 and CDR2 sequences are MNHNS and SASEGT. This CDR3 is built from 15 residues.

The V call is TRBV4-3, the J call TRBJ1-1. CDR3 length: 15 residues. The germline CDR1 and CDR2 sequences are LGHNA and YSLEER. The CDR3 reads CASSQEWRENTEAFF.

This chain links TRBV5-6 with TRBJ2-1; the D call from TCRdb, TRBD2, cannot be confirmed without DNA. CDR3 length equals 16 residues. Germline CDR1 is SGHDT and CDR2 is YYEEEE. CDR3 amino acids: CASSLFQREGRDEQFF.

The V gene is TRBV28, the J gene TRBJ1-2; TCRdb returns TRBD1, unconfirmable since there is no DNA. Germline V gene lookup returns CDR1 MDHEN and CDR2 SYDVKM. The CDR3 runs to 13 residues. CDR3 sequence: CASSIRVNYGYTF.

The chain uses TRBV20-1 and TRBJ1-1. Germline CDR1 and CDR2: DFQATT and SNEGSKA (reference sequence). The CDR3 extends over 13 amino acids. The chain's CDR3 is CSARGDLGGEAFF.

V gene TRBV25-1 combines with J gene TRBJ2-2; with no DNA, the TCRdb D assignment of TRBD2 cannot be verified. CDR1 MGHDK and CDR2 SYGVNS come from the germline V gene. The CDR3 has 13 residues. Here the CDR3 reads CASTGGDTGELFF.

This rearrangement joins TRBV11-2 to TRBJ2-3; TCRdb's D gene call, TRBD2, goes unchecked for lack of DNA. The CDR3 has 19 amino acids. Germline-derived CDR1 and CDR2 are SGHAT and FQNNGV. The CDR3 sequence is CASSLVPSGSSIGTDTQYF.

The rearrangement links TRBV5-1 to TRBJ2-4; with no DNA, the TCRdb D assignment of TRBD1 cannot be verified. CDR1 is SGHRS, CDR2 YFSETQ, per germline. The CDR3 loop spans 13 amino acids. This CDR3 is CASSLEGVDIQYF.

The chain joins TRBV6-1 to TRBJ1-1. The V gene's germline CDR1 is MNHNS and CDR2 SASEGT. CDR3 length equals 16 residues. CDR3 in amino acids: CASISGVGYVETEAFF.

The rearrangement uses TRBV14 and TRBJ2-5; checking the TCRdb D call of TRBD1 is not possible without DNA. CDR3 size: 13 residues. Germline CDR1 and CDR2: SGHDN and FVKESK. The chain's CDR3 is CASSRNAPVPQYF.

V usage is TRBV7-2 and J usage is TRBJ1-2; the TRBD1 assignment by TCRdb is unverifiable without DNA. This CDR3 comprises 13 residues. The germline V gene encodes CDR1 SGHTA and CDR2 FQGNSA. This chain's CDR3 is CASTYDGTYGYTF.

The V call is TRBV12-3 or TRBV12-4, the J call TRBJ2-2. This CDR3 is 13 amino acids long. This CDR3 is CASSRGNTGELFF.

This CDR3 is CASRQGAAKNIQYF. The rearrangement joins TRBV2 to TRBJ2-4; absent DNA, TCRdb's TRBD1 call cannot be checked. This CDR3 region has 14 residues. From germline, CDR1 is SNHLY and CDR2 FYNNEI. The complete variable domain, with remaining parts taken from reference TRBV2 and TRBJ2-4, reads EPEVTQTPSHQVTQMGQEVILRCVPISNHLYFYWYRQILGQKVEFLVSFYNNEISEKSEIFDDQFSVERPDGSNFTLKIRSTKLEDSAMYFCASRQGAAKNIQYFGAGTRLSVL.

The rearrangement links TRBV18 to TRBJ2-5; no DNA is available, so the TRBD1 call from TCRdb remains unchecked. Germline V gene data show CDR1 as KGHSH and CDR2 as LQKENI. The CDR3 length is 13 residues. The CDR3 is CASSLRPPETQYF.

V and J are TRBV20-1 and TRBJ1-2. Germline V lookup: CDR1 DFQATT, CDR2 SNEGSKA (reference sequence). The CDR3 length is 14 residues. CDR3 in amino acids: CSAREKREFQGFTF.

V gene TRBV12-3 or TRBV12-4 combines with J gene TRBJ1-4; TCRdb returns TRBD1, unconfirmable since there is no DNA. The CDR3 runs to 17 residues. This chain's CDR3 is CASSTGTGGAGNEKLFF.

The V and J genes are TRBV4-2 and TRBJ2-3; the D call from TCRdb, TRBD2, cannot be confirmed without DNA. This CDR3 has 17 amino acids. Germline CDR1 reads LGHNA; CDR2 reads YNFKEQ. CDR3: CASSQQPAGGLADTQYF.

The V call is TRBV4-3, the J call TRBJ1-5. The V gene's germline CDR1 is LGHNA and CDR2 YSLEER. This CDR3 region has 16 residues. Here the CDR3 reads CASSQDWVSDNQPQHF.

CDR3 sequence reads: CASSFIGEGNQPQHF. The rearrangement links TRBV27 to TRBJ1-5. The V gene's germline CDR1 is MNHEY and CDR2 SMNVEV (reference sequence). The CDR3 consists of 15 residues.

V usage is TRBV4-1 and J usage is TRBJ2-5; TCRdb outputs TRBD1, but without DNA this stays unchecked. The CDR3 contains 17 residues. Germline loops: CDR1 MGHRA, CDR2 YSYEKL. CDR3 sequence: CASSQDLRQGWRETQYF.

The CDR3 protein is CASSLLGLATEAFF. The chain employs TRBV12-3 or TRBV12-4 and TRBJ1-1. The CDR3 length is 14 residues.

The chain recombines TRBV7-2 with TRBJ2-7; lacking DNA, the TRBD1 call made by TCRdb goes unchecked. The germline gives CDR1 SGHTA, CDR2 FQGNSA. This CDR3 comprises 15 residues. The CDR3 protein is CASSRTGRDPYEQYF.

V and J are TRBV20-1 and TRBJ1-5; TCRdb names TRBD1, which stays unverified in the absence of DNA. The germline gives CDR1 DFQATT, CDR2 SNEGSKA (reference sequence). CDR3 length: 15 amino acids. The CDR3 loop reads CSAITAGYSNQPQHF.

J is TRBJ1-1 and V is TRBV20-1. The CDR3 spans 13 residues. Germline CDR1 and CDR2: DFQATT and SNEGSKA (reference sequence). This CDR3 is CSASTTFVPEAFF.

V gene TRBV7-9 combines with J gene TRBJ2-5; TCRdb's D call of TRBD1 is untestable without DNA. CDR1 and CDR2 from the germline V gene are SEHNR and FQNEAQ (reference sequence). This CDR3 has 14 amino acids. CDR3 loop: CASSLRIGVETQYF. The complete variable domain, with remaining parts taken from reference TRBV7-9 and TRBJ2-5, reads DTGVSQNPRHKITKRGQNVTFRCDPISEHNRLYWYRQTLGQGPEFLTYFQNEAQLEKSRLLSDRFSAERPKGSFSTLEIQRTEQGDSAMYLCASSLRIGVETQYFGPGTRLLVL.

The CDR3 region is CASIWTSAPLNEQFF. The gene calls are TRBV28 and TRBJ2-1; TCRdb names TRBD2, which stays unverified in the absence of DNA. Germline V gives CDR1 MDHEN, CDR2 SYDVKM. The CDR3 runs 15 residues.

The CDR3 here is CASSLLAGANTGELFF. This chain connects TRBV7-8 to TRBJ2-2; TCRdb picks TRBD2, but there is no DNA to check that call. The CDR3 extends over 16 amino acids. Germline CDR1 reads SGHVS; CDR2 reads FQNEAQ. Together with reference TRBV7-8 and TRBJ2-2, the CDR3 gives the full variable domain: GAGVSQSPRYKVAKRGQDVALRCDPISGHVSLFWYQQALGQGPEFLTYFQNEAQLDKSGLPSDRFFAERPEGSVSTLKIQRTQQEDSAVYLCASSLLAGANTGELFFGEGSRLTVL.